This passage covers 23 T cell receptor beta chains from one sample sequenced in a study of T cell responses to AZD1222 COVID-19 vaccine. Repertoires were generated with immunoSEQ multiplex PCR, while TCRdb's copy carries only in-frame clones and drops some. The sample lists some 99,000 clones; approximately 91% were seen once. Sample: peripheral blood, taken on day 0 of MenACWY control vaccination. Receptor source: an adult in good health.

The chain combines TRBV2 with TRBJ2-1, with 10 bases lining up with TRBD2. This CDR3 comprises 14 residues. The J segment lost 8 bases and the V segment lost 10 bases, leaving 11 bases of the junction unmatched. Germline V gene sequence: CDR1 SNHLY, CDR2 FYNNEI. The CDR3 DNA is TGTGCCAACTCCGAGCGGGAGGGCCGGGATGAGCAGTTCTTC. Residues: CANSEREGRDEQFF.

The chain employs TRBV29-1 and TRBJ2-5; no definite D call. The ends were cut back, 6 bases at V and 7 bases at J, with 18 bases in the middle. Germline V gene data show CDR1 as SQVTM and CDR2 as ANQGSEA. The CDR3 contains 13 residues. The CDR3 region has the DNA TGCAGCGTGGCCGGTAGTCTCGAAGGGACCCAGTACTTC. It specifies CSVAGSLEGTQYF.

V gene TRBV11-2 combines with J gene TRBJ2-7, with D possibly called TRBD1 or TRBD2 (5 bases each). The germline V and J ends were trimmed by 3 bases and 6 bases, with 15 bases remaining between them. The CDR3 has 14 residues. CDR1 and CDR2 from the germline V gene are SGHAT and FQNNGV. This CDR3 is CASSLGQGPGEQYF. The CDR3 coding sequence is TGTGCCAGCAGCTTGGGCCAGGGACCGGGCGAGCAGTACTTC.

The chain is built from TRBV28 and TRBJ2-5; 9 nucleotides agree with TRBD1. Trimming removed 8 bases from V and 2 bases from J; junction bases left unmatched: 9. CDR1 and CDR2 from the germline V gene are MDHEN and SYDVKM. There are 15 residues in the CDR3. The chain's CDR3 is CASELGTGWQETQYF. CDR3 sequence (DNA): TGTGCCAGCGAACTAGGGACAGGGTGGCAAGAGACCCAGTACTTC.

The gene calls are TRBV7-2 and TRBJ1-2; D perhaps matches TRBD1 (6 bases). V was trimmed by 0 bases and J by 2 bases, leaving 10 bases between them. CDR1 is SGHTA and CDR2 is FQGNSA in the germline V gene. The CDR3 is 15 residues long. CDR3 DNA: TGTGCCAGCAGCTTAGCGACGGGGACAAACTATGGCTACACCTTC. Translation: CASSLATGTNYGYTF.

CDR3 residues: CASSLGPDSSYGYTF. CDR3 DNA sequence: TGTGCCAGCAGCTTAGGGCCCGACAGCTCCTATGGCTACACCTTC. The chain recombines TRBV7-3 with TRBJ1-2; D possibly corresponds to TRBD1 (5 bases). CDR3 length equals 15 residues. Per germline, CDR1 SGHTA and CDR2 FQGTGA. V dropped 2 bases and J dropped 4 bases, with 14 bases sitting between them.

The chain couples TRBV27 to TRBJ1-2; TRBD1 matches at 9 bases. The CDR3 runs to 14 residues. Germline V gene data show CDR1 as MNHEY and CDR2 as SMNVEV (reference sequence). J lost 5 bases, V lost 5 bases, and 6 bases had no gene match. CDR3 nucleotides: TGTGCCAGCAGTCCGGGGACAGGGTTTTATGGCTACACCTTC. This translates into CASSPGTGFYGYTF.

The chain recombines TRBV5-6 with TRBJ1-6; perhaps TRBD1 as D (5 bases). V lost 4 bases, J lost 8 bases, and 16 bases lay in between. This CDR3 is 15 amino acids long. Germline V gives CDR1 SGHDT, CDR2 YYEEEE. CDR3 in amino acids: CASSTGRRRYSPLHF. The CDR3 DNA is TGTGCCAGCAGCACGGGACGACGGAGATATTCACCCCTCCACTTT.

The chain carries TRBV7-8 and TRBJ2-5; 11 positions match TRBD1. V shed 4 bases, J shed 7 bases, and the junction held 8 bases outside the gene matches. CDR1 and CDR2 (germline): SGHVS, FQNEAQ. This CDR3 has 15 amino acids. The CDR3 spells CASSSRTGGSGTQYF. CDR3 nucleotides: TGTGCCAGCAGCTCCCGGACAGGGGGCTCGGGGACCCAGTACTTC. The full variable domain, rest sourced from reference TRBV7-8 and TRBJ2-5, is GAGVSQSPRYKVAKRGQDVALRCDPISGHVSLFWYQQALGQGPEFLTYFQNEAQLDKSGLPSDRFFAERPEGSVSTLKIQRTQQEDSAVYLCASSSRTGGSGTQYFGPGTRLLVL.

This clone has a single count. This chain links TRBV5-4 with TRBJ2-7; TRBD2 aligns across 7 bases. The ends lost 0 bases at V and 5 bases at J; junction bases unmatched: 2. CDR3 length: 13 residues. The germline CDR1 and CDR2 sequences are SGHNT and YYREEE (reference sequence). CDR3 protein: CASSLVGGDEQYF. The CDR3 bases are TGTGCCAGCAGCTTGGTTGGGGGGGACGAGCAGTACTTC. Full variable domain (rest looked up from reference TRBV5-4 and TRBJ2-7): ETGVTQSPTHLIKTRGQQVTLRCSSQSGHNTVSWYQQALGQGPQFIFQYYREEENGRGNFPPRFSGLQFPNYSSELNVNALELDDSALYLCASSLVGGDEQYFGPGTRLTVT.

The CDR3 reads CASSGREAWTGELFF. Written as DNA, the CDR3 is TGTGCCAGCAGTGGGCGGGAGGCTTGGACCGGGGAGCTGTTTTTT. This chain joins TRBV27 and TRBJ2-2, with 8 bases matching TRBD2. Germline loops: CDR1 MNHEY, CDR2 SMNVEV (reference sequence). After removal of 5 bases from V and 5 bases from J, the junction contained 7 bases not matched to a gene. This CDR3 region has 15 residues.

The rearrangement links TRBV6-5 to TRBJ2-7, with a possible D match to TRBD1 (6 bases). The V and J ends lost 6 bases and 2 bases respectively, with 14 bases between them. The CDR3 is 14 amino acids. Germline V gene data show CDR1 as MNHEY and CDR2 as SVGAGI. The CDR3: CASSSGQKTYEQYF. CDR3 DNA: TGTGCCAGCAGCTCCGGACAGAAGACCTACGAGCAGTACTTC.

This clone was observed a single time. CDR3 residues: CASSLFGQGTPLHF. CDR3 sequence (DNA): TGTGCCAGCAGTCTCTTTGGACAGGGCACACCCCTCCACTTT. The genes are TRBV6-2 or TRBV6-3 and TRBJ1-6; 8 bases are a match to TRBD1. Germline V gene sequence: CDR1 MNHEY, CDR2 SVGEGT. V was pared by 5 bases and J by 11 bases, with 8 bases of the junction left unmatched. The CDR3 extends over 14 amino acids.

V and J are TRBV11-3 and TRBJ2-1, with D hard to call. This CDR3 has 13 residues. The germline V gene has CDR1 SGHNT and CDR2 YENEEA. V lost 5 bases, J lost 9 bases, and 14 bases lay in between. In nucleotides, the CDR3 is TGTGCCAGCAGCCCACGACGATTCGGTGAGCAGTTCTTC. Its protein is CASSPRRFGEQFF. Looking up the rest from reference TRBV11-3 and TRBJ2-1 gives the full variable domain: EAGVVQSPRYKIIEKKQPVAFWCNPISGHNTLYWYLQNLGQGPELLIRYENEEAVDDSQLPKDRFSAERLKGVDSTLKIQPAELGDSAVYLCASSPRRFGEQFFGPGTRLTVL.

J is TRBJ1-1 and V is TRBV18, with 7 bases identical to TRBD1. This CDR3 spans 13 amino acids. Germline CDR1 KGHSH, CDR2 LQKENI. V was clipped by 3 bases and J by 3 bases; unmatched bases: 1. CDR3 nucleotides: TGTGCCAGCTCACCCGGACAGGACACTGAAGCTTTCTTT. This sequence encodes CASSPGQDTEAFF.

This chain joins TRBV5-4 and TRBJ2-5, with D maybe TRBD2 (6 bases). V lost 0 bases to trimming and J lost 5 bases, with 14 bases between them. The CDR3 length is 15 residues. Germline lookup yields CDR1 SGHNT and CDR2 YYREEE (reference sequence). The CDR3 loop is CASSLVIPAGETQYF. The CDR3 DNA follows: TGTGCCAGCAGCTTGGTGATACCGGCGGGGGAGACCCAGTACTTC.

The gene calls are TRBV29-1 and TRBJ2-7; 7 bases map to TRBD2. Germline loops: CDR1 SQVTM, CDR2 ANQGSEA. The CDR3 length is 13 residues. V was pared by 2 bases and J by 2 bases, with 3 bases of the junction left unmatched. This chain's CDR3 is CSVEKREPYEQYF. The CDR3 bases are TGCAGCGTTGAAAAGCGGGAACCCTACGAGCAGTACTTC.

The V call is TRBV5-1, the J call TRBJ2-1; TRBD2 aligns across 11 bases. Germline CDR1 SGHRS, CDR2 YFSETQ. J was trimmed by 0 bases and V by 4 bases; bases with no gene match: 12. The CDR3 runs 19 residues. The CDR3 DNA follows: TGCGCCAGCAGCCCGCGGTGGGGGACTAGCGGTCACTCCTACAATGAGCAGTTCTTC. It specifies CASSPRWGTSGHSYNEQFF.

The chain joins TRBV19 to TRBJ1-3; D ambiguous. Germline loops: CDR1 LNHDA, CDR2 SQIVND (reference sequence). The V end lost 7 bases, the J end lost 3 bases, and 13 bases lay between the germline ends. The CDR3 spans 14 residues. The CDR3 bases are TGTGCCAGTACACCTGGGTGGTATGGAAACACCATATATTTT. Residues: CASTPGWYGNTIYF.

The chain uses TRBV6-2 or TRBV6-3 and TRBJ1-2; D is unresolved. CDR1 MNHEY and CDR2 SVGEGT come from the germline V gene. V lost 2 bases and J lost 6, with 4 bases in between. This CDR3 region has 11 residues. CDR3 in amino acids: CASSYLDGYTF. The CDR3 DNA follows: TGTGCCAGCAGTTACCTTGATGGCTACACCTTC.

The V and J genes are TRBV3-1 (or the pseudogene TRBV3-2) and TRBJ2-7; D is perhaps TRBD1 (6 bases). This CDR3 is built from 14 residues. Germline values: CDR1 LGHDT, CDR2 YNNKEL (reference sequence). Trimming pared 0 bases from V and 5 bases from J, leaving 11 bases between. The CDR3 reads CASSQEGRGDEQYF. The CDR3 DNA sequence: TGTGCCAGCAGCCAAGAAGGCAGGGGAGACGAGCAGTACTTC.

This clone was counted once. V and J are TRBV28 and TRBJ2-7; no clear D. Germline V gene data show CDR1 as MDHEN and CDR2 as SYDVKM. The CDR3 sequence is 12 residues long. V was shortened by 2 bases and J by 0 bases, with 2 bases between the two germline ends. The CDR3 coding sequence is TGTGCCAGCAGTTTAATCTCCTACGAGCAGTACTTC. It encodes CASSLISYEQYF. The entire variable domain, with the rest obtained from reference TRBV28 and TRBJ2-7, is as follows: DVKVTQSSRYLVKRTGEKVFLECVQDMDHENMFWYRQDPGLGLRLIYFSYDVKMKEKGDIPEGYSVSREKKERFSLILESASTNQTSMYLCASSLISYEQYFGPGTRLTVT.

The chain employs TRBV30 and TRBJ1-5; D is perhaps TRBD1 (5 bases). This CDR3 contains 13 residues. CDR1 GTSNPN and CDR2 SVGIG come from the germline V gene (reference sequence). The germline V and J ends were trimmed by 3 bases and 9 bases, with 15 bases remaining between them. The CDR3 reads CAWSGTATGPQHF. The CDR3 DNA reads TGTGCCTGGAGCGGGACGGCCACTGGGCCCCAGCATTTT.